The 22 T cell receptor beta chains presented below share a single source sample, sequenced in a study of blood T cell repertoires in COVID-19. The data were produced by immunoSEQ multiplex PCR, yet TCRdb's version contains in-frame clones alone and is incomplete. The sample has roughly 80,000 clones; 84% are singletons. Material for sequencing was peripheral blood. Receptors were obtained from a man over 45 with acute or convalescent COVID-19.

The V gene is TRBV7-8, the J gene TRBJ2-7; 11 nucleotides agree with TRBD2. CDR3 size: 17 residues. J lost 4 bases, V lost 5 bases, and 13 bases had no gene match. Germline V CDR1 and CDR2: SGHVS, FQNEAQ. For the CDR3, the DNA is TGTGCCAGCAGCCCACTTGGGACTAGCGGAACCTTTTACGAGCAGTACTTC. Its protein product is CASSPLGTSGTFYEQYF. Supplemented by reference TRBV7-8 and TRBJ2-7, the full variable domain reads GAGVSQSPRYKVAKRGQDVALRCDPISGHVSLFWYQQALGQGPEFLTYFQNEAQLDKSGLPSDRFFAERPEGSVSTLKIQRTQQEDSAVYLCASSPLGTSGTFYEQYFGPGTRLTVT.

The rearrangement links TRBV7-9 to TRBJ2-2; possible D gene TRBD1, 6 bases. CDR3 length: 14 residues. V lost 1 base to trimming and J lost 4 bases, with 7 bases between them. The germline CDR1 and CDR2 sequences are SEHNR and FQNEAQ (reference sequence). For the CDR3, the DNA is TGTGCCAGCAGCTTAGTGGGGGCCACCGGGGAGCTGTTTTTT. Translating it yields CASSLVGATGELFF.

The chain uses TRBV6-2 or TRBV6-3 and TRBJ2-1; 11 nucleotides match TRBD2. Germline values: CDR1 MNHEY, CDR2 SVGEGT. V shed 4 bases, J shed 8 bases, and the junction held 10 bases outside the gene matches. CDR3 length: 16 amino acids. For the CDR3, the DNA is TGTGCCAGCAGTTCGATAGCGGGAGGGCCTGGGGATGAGCAGTTCTTC. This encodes CASSSIAGGPGDEQFF.

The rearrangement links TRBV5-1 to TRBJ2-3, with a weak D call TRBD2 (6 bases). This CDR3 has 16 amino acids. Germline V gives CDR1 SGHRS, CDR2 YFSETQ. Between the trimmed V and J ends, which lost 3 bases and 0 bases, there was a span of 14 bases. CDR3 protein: CASSSGWTTSTDTQYF. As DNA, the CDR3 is TGCGCCAGCAGCTCGGGGTGGACTACTAGCACAGATACGCAGTATTTT.

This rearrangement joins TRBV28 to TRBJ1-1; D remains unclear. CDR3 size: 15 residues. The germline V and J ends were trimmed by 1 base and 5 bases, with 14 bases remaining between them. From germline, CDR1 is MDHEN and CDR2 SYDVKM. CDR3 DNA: TGTGCCAGCAGTTTATTAGAATCCCTCAATACTGAAGCTTTCTTT. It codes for CASSLLESLNTEAFF.

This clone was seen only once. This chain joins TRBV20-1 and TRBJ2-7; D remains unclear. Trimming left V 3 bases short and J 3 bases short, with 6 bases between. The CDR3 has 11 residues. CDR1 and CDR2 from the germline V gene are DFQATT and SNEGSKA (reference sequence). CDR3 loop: CSARSYYEQYF. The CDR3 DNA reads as TGCAGTGCTAGGTCGTACTACGAGCAGTACTTC.

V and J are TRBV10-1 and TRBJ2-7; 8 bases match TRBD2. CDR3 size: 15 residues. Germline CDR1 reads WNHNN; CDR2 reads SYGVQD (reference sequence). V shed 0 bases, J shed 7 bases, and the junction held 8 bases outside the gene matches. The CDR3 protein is CASSESKAGVLEQYF. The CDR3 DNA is TGCGCCAGCAGTGAGTCGAAAGCGGGAGTCTTAGAGCAGTACTTC.

CDR3 sequence (DNA): TGTGCCAGCAGCCCCCAGTCAGATACGCAGTATTTT. Translated: CASSPQSDTQYF. This chain links TRBV7-8 with TRBJ2-3, with D hard to call. Germline V CDR1 and CDR2: SGHVS, FQNEAQ. CDR3 size: 12 residues. The V end lost 5 bases, the J end lost 4 bases, and 7 bases lay between the germline ends.

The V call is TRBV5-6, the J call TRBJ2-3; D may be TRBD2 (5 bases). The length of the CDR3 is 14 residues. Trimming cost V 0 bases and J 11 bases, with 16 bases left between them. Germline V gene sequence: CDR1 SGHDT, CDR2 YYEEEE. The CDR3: CASSLGLPGGKQYF. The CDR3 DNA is TGTGCCAGCAGCTTGGGGCTTCCCGGAGGAAAGCAGTATTTT.

CDR3 in amino acids: CSVDDGTGAAEAFF. The CDR3 DNA reads TGCAGCGTTGACGACGGGACAGGGGCGGCTGAAGCTTTCTTT. The rearrangement links TRBV29-1 to TRBJ1-1; TRBD1 matches 10 bases. The ends lost 3 bases at V and 6 bases at J; junction bases unmatched: 7. This CDR3 is 14 amino acids long. Germline V CDR1 and CDR2: SQVTM, ANQGSEA.

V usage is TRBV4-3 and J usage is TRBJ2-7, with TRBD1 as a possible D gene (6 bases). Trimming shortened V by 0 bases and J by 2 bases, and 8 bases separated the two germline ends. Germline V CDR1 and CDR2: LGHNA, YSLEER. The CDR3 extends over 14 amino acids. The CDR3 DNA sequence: TGCGCCAGCAGCCAAGATCAGGGGCCCTACGAGCAGTACTTC. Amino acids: CASSQDQGPYEQYF.

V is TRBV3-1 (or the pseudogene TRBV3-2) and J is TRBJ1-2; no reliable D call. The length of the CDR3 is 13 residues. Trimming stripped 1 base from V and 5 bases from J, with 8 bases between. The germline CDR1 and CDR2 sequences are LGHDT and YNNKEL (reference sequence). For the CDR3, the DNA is TGTGCCAGCAGCCAAGGCGGACTATATGGCTACACCTTC. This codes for CASSQGGLYGYTF.

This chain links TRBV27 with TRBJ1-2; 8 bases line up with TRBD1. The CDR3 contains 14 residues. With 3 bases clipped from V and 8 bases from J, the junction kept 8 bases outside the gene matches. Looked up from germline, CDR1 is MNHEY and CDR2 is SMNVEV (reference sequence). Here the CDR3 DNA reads TGTGCCAGCAGTTTCGTCACAGGGGGTCAAGGCTACACCTTC. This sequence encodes CASSFVTGGQGYTF.

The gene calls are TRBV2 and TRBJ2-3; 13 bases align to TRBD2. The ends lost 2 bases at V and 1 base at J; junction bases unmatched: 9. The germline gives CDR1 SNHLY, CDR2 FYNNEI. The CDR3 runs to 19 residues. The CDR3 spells CASSELGLAGAPGTDTQYF. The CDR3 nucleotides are TGTGCCAGCAGTGAACTAGGACTAGCGGGAGCTCCTGGCACAGATACGCAGTATTTT.

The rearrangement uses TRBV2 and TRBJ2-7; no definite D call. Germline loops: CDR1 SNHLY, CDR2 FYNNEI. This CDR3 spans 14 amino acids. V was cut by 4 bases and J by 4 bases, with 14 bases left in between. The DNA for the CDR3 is TGTGCCAGCAGTGGCCTAGTAACCTCTTACGAGCAGTACTTC. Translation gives CASSGLVTSYEQYF.

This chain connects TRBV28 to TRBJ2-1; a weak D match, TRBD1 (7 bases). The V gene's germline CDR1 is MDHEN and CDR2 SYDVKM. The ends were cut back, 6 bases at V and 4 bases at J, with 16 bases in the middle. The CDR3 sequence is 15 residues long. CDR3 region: CASSPGGRGYNEQFF. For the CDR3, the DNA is TGTGCCAGCAGCCCCGGGGGCAGGGGGTACAATGAGCAGTTCTTC.

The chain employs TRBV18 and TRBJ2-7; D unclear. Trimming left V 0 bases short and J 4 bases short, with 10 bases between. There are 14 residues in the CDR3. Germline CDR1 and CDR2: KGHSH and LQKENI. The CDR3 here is CASSPPGVDYEQYF. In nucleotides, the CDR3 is TGTGCCAGCTCACCACCGGGCGTAGATTACGAGCAGTACTTC. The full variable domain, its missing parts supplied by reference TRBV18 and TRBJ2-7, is NAGVMQNPRHLVRRRGQEARLRCSPMKGHSHVYWYRQLPEEGLKFMVYLQKENIIDESGMPKERFSAEFPKEGPSILRIQQVVRGDSAAYFCASSPPGVDYEQYFGPGTRLTVT.

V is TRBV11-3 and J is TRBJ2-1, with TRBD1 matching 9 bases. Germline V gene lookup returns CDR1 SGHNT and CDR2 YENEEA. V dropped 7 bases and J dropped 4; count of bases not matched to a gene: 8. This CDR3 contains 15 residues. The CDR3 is CASNNRGQSYNEQFF. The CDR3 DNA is TGTGCCAGCAATAACAGGGGGCAGTCTTACAATGAGCAGTTCTTC.

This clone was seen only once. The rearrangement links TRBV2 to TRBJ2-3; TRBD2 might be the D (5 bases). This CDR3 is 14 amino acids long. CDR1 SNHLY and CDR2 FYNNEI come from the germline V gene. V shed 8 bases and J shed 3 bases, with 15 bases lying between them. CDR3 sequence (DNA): TGTGCCAGCGTGGAGGAACTCTCTACAGATACGCAGTATTTT. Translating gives CASVEELSTDTQYF.

CDR3 sequence: CASSYPGQPEAFF. The CDR3 bases are TGTGCCAGCAGTTACCCGGGACAGCCTGAAGCTTTCTTT. The chain is built from TRBV6-6 and TRBJ1-1; TRBD1 aligns across 7 bases. Germline values: CDR1 MNHNY, CDR2 SVGAGI (reference sequence). The junction had 3 bases not matched to a gene; V was cut back by 2 bases and J by 6 bases. The CDR3 extends over 13 amino acids.

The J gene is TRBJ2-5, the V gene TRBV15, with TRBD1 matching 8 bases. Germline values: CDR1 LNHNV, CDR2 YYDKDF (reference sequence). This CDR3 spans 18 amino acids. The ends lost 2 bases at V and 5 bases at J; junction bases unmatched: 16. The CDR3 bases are TGTGCCACCAGCAGATATGTCGGTGGCCAGGGGGCGCGTGAGACCCAGTACTTC. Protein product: CATSRYVGGQGARETQYF.

Here the CDR3 DNA reads TGTGCCAGTAGTATCGCGACAGGGGCAAGGACTGAAGCTTTCTTT. Translation gives CASSIATGARTEAFF. V gene TRBV19 combines with J gene TRBJ1-1; 8 bases are shared with TRBD1. This CDR3 is 15 amino acids long. Per the germline V gene, CDR1 is LNHDA and CDR2 is SQIVND (reference sequence). With V trimmed by 3 bases and J by 5 bases, 8 bases remained unmatched.